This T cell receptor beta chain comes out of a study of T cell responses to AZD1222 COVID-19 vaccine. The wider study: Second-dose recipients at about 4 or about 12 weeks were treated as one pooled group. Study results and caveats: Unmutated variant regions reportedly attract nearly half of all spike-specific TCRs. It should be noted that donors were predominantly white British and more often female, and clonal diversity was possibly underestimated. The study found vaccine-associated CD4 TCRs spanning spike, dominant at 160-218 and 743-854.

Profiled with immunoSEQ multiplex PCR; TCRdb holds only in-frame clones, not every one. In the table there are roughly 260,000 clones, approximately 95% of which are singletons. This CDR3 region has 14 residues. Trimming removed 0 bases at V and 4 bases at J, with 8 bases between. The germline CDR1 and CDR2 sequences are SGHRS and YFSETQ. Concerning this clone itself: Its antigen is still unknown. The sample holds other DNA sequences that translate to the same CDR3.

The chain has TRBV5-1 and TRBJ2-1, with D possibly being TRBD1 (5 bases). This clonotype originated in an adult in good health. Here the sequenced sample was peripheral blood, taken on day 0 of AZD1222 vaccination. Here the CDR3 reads CASSLDRSYNEQFF. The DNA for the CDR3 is TGCGCCAGCAGCTTGGACAGGAGTTACAATGAGCAGTTCTTC.